The T cell receptor beta chain under discussion was sequenced for a study of blood T cell repertoires in COVID-19. Study as a whole: Samples representing acute and convalescent COVID-19 were sourced from the United States, Italy and Spain.

In the original processing: For nucleated cells, counts were estimated from reference gene primer amplification. The assay was immunoSEQ multiplex PCR, and TCRdb's table has in-frame clones only and misses some. V and J calls and clone size follow that table, whereas D and trimming were derived from the DNA. Among approximately 240,000 clones listed, approximately 80% were seen once. V gave up 4 bases and J gave up 5 bases, with 8 bases separating them. CDR3 size: 12 residues. About this clone itself: With only one base between it and a far larger clone, this is likely a read error.

The sequence was obtained from a woman aged 55-75 years with active or convalescent COVID-19. This sequence joins TRBV12-3 or TRBV12-4 and TRBJ1-1; possible D gene TRBD1, 5 bases. The specimen was peripheral blood. CDR3 sequence reads: CASSYGGTEAFF. In nucleotides, the CDR3 is TGTGCCAGCAGTTATGGGGGGACTGAAGCTTTCTTT.